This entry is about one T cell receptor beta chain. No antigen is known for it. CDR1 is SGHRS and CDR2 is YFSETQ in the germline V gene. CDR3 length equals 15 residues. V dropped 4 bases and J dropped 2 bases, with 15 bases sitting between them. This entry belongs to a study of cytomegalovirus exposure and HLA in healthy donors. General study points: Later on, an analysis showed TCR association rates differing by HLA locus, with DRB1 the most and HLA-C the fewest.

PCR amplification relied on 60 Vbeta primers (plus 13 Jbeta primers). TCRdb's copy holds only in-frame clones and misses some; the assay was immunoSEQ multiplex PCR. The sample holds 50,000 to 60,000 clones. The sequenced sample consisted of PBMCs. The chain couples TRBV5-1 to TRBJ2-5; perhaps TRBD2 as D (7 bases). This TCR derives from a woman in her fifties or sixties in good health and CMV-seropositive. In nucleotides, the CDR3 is TGCGCCAGCAGCGTATCGGGGGGCTCACAAGAGACCCAGTACTTC. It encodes CASSVSGGSQETQYF.